The sequence of this T cell receptor beta chain was determined in a study of blood T cell repertoires in COVID-19. Some clones are missing from TCRdb's copy, which holds only in-frame ones; the method was immunoSEQ multiplex PCR. The sample lists 30,000 to 45,000 clones, over 75% occurring once. Per the germline V gene, CDR1 is KGHSH and CDR2 is LQKENI. The junction had 4 bases not matched to a gene; V was cut back by 4 bases and J by 2 bases. The CDR3 spans 14 residues. This chain uses TRBV18 with TRBJ1-1; TRBD1 matches at 7 bases. The material sequenced was peripheral blood. The TCR originated in a man aged 55 to 70 with active COVID-19. The CDR3 coding sequence is TGTGCCAGCTCACTCAGACAGGGCAACACTGAAGCTTTCTTT. Its translation: CASSLRQGNTEAFF.